This entry describes one T cell receptor (beta chain). The clone's antigen remains unknown. No base qualities exist here, and no much larger clone lies one base off it. From each donor, a single peripheral blood sample of approximately 110 mL on average was drawn into heparinised tubes. A BD FACSAria II and a panel including CD45RO, CCR7, CD25, CD127, CD95 and CD27 were used to sort naive, central memory, regulatory and stem cell-like memory CD4+ T cells. A purity above 95% was achieved for all sorted populations. PBMCs were isolated right away by Lymphoprep density gradient centrifugation and were stained directly, without culture. To minimize batch effects, samples were stained and sorted in pairs, one healthy donor with one patient per experiment. The sample originates from a study of beta chain features in type 1 diabetes (dated by TCRdb to 2017 to 2018). Turning to the overall study: Mean age, gender distribution, total cell number and subset yield did not differ between patients and healthy donors. In the study, recently diagnosed type 1 diabetes patients and matched healthy donors were compared on the TCRB repertoires of their sorted circulating CD4+ T cell subsets. Regulatory and stem cell-like memory subsets were isolated from only 8 patients and roughly eight healthy donors, whereas naive and central memory subsets came from all 28 donors. A total of 107,917,701 sorted cells were examined across all samples, and RNA yield correlated strongly with the number of cells per subset. General findings and caveats noted by the study authors: Because cDNA rather than genomic DNA was sequenced, highly expressing activated cells could have been over-represented, although no difference in activation and CD3 levels was found between groups. Fewer insertions and more nucleotide deletions at VDJ recombination sites were observed in patients with type 1 diabetes, implying thymic rearrangement abnormalities. Only small numbers of individuals were included in the HLA sub-analyses, which left unresolved whether HLA type had any influence on TCRB rearrangement. Naive, central memory and regulatory TCRB repertoires appeared to be more alike among patients than among healthy donors. In all four CD4+ subsets, TCRB CDR3 length was moderately but significantly shorter in type 1 diabetes patients. Shorter templates might be favored by PCR, yet because patient and control samples were amplified and corrected together, any such skew would affect both groups equally.

CDR1 SQVTM and CDR2 ANQGSEA are derived from the germline V gene. The cysteine opens and the phenylalanine closes a CDR3 of 13 amino acids. CDR3 DNA only is kept here, 39 bases in frame from base 1. V loses 0 bases of germline sequence and J loses 5 bases, and the interval between the two ends is 10 bases. The High Capacity cDNA Reverse Transcription Kit was used to reverse transcribe all of the isolated RNA, meaning that expressed TCRB transcripts were what got sequenced. Deep immunoSEQ sequencing was performed on naive, central memory and regulatory T cell samples, with an average of around 3.4 million total reads per sample. Sorted cells were lysed in RLT buffer, and RNA was extracted using DNase-treated RNeasy Micro or Mini kits according to cell number. Each cell subset was processed on its own to prevent cross-contamination, while patient and healthy donor samples were processed together. The immunoSEQ multiplex PCR was used to amplify TCRB sequences from cDNA, generating 87-bp fragments that spanned the CDR3 region. Sequencing of the amplicons was done on the Illumina HiSeq platform. The paper's processing steps were these. Synthetic template baselines were used to correct PCR bias computationally, reads within Hamming distance 2 were collapsed together, and singletons that could not be merged were discarded. By aligning reads against IMGT, V, D and J genes, CDR3 length, and insertions or deletions at six rearrangement sites were assigned. Within each subset, clonotype counts were normalized to the number of sorted cells before true diversity and Gini coefficients were calculated with the tcR R package. The overlap coefficient, calculated on TCRB nucleotide sequences, was used to measure repertoire sharing. Out-of-frame TCRB sequences from naive cells were analyzed to stand in for the pre-selection repertoire. What TCRdb holds here is the immuneACCESS table cut down to in-frame rearrangements. Part of the clones is not present; checked against another copy, under half of the missing clones reflect an unresolved V gene, and the others are unexplained. From that table come the V and J calls and clone size; the DNA was used to work out D and trimming. The sample includes over 200,000 clones, with roughly a tenth observed a single time. The ten largest clonotypes hold around 0.017% of the sample.

This receptor was obtained from a man under 40 with type 1 diabetes. The chain is assembled from TRBV29-1 and TRBJ1-2; there is no confident call for the D gene. Specimen: naive CD4+ T cells from blood. The sample's cell subset or site, from its label and the paper: true naive CD4+ T cells. The CDR3 in this case is CSVEDDNVYGYTF. The nucleotides are TGCAGCGTTGAAGACGACAACGTTTATGGCTACACCTTC.